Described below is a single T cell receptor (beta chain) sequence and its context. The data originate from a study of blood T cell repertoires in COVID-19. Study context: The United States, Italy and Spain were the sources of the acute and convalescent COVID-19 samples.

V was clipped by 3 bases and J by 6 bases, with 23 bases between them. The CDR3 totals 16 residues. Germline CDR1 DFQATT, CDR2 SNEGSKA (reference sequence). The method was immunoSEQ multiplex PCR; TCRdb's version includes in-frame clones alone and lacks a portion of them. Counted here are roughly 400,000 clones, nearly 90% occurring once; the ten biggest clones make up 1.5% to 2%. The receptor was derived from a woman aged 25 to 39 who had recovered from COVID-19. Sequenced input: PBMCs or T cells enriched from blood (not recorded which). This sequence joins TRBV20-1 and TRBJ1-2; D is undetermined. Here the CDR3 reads CSASLLPGGWGHGYTF. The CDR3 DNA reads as TGCAGTGCTAGTTTATTGCCGGGAGGATGGGGTCATGGCTACACCTTC.